This T cell receptor beta chain was retrieved from a study of technical replicates of blood from several donors. The method was immunoSEQ multiplex PCR; TCRdb's version includes in-frame clones alone and lacks a portion of them. The repertoire consists of over 70,000 clones, with 94% occurring once and the leading ten covering approximately 0.4%. This clone showed up just once. The V and J ends lost 3 bases and 1 base respectively, with 9 bases between them. Looked up from germline, CDR1 is SQVTM and CDR2 is ANQGSEA. The CDR3 covers 13 residues. Sequenced: T cells isolated from PBMCs. The sequence came from a human donor in good health. The chain has TRBV29-1 and TRBJ1-1; tentative D call: TRBD1 (6 bases). The CDR3 loop is CSVDGRGNTEAFF. CDR3 DNA: TGCAGCGTTGACGGCAGGGGGAACACTGAAGCTTTCTTT. The variable domain in full, with the rest retrieved from reference TRBV29-1 and TRBJ1-1, is SAVISQKPSRDICQRGTSLTIQCQVDSQVTMMFWYRQQPGQSLTLIATANQGSEATYESGFVIDKFPISRPNLTFSTLTVSNMSPEDSSIYLCSVDGRGNTEAFFGQGTRLTVV.